The rows below give T cell receptor beta chains drawn from one sample of a study of cytomegalovirus exposure and HLA in healthy donors. TCRdb's copy holds only in-frame clones and misses some; the assay was immunoSEQ multiplex PCR. This table holds hundreds of thousands of clones, 82% found once. Sequencing input: PBMCs. The receptors shown here come from a man aged 40-49 years in good health and CMV-seropositive. Each CDR3 is given with its conserved first and last residue. The D gene is left open where the match is weak. The listing skips clone size in some rows; elsewhere it reads once, few, many or a size class.

abundance	d_gene	len	j_gene	v_gene	CDR3aa	CDR3nt
.	TRBD2	15	TRBJ2-5	TRBV4-1	CASSPTSGNQETQYF	TGCGCCAGCAGCCCTACTAGCGGGAACCAAGAGACCCAGTACTTC
.	.	13	TRBJ1-5	TRBV6-5	CASSRDKMSPQHF	TGTGCCAGCAGTCGGGACAAAATGAGCCCCCAGCATTTT
.	.	11	TRBJ1-1	TRBV29-1	CSVEDSTEAFF	TGCAGCGTTGAGGACAGCACTGAAGCTTTCTTT
.	.	16	TRBJ2-1	TRBV6-4	CASSAQIAGSYNEQFF	TGTGCCAGCAGTGCTCAGATTGCGGGCTCCTACAATGAGCAGTTCTTC
.	.	15	TRBJ2-2	TRBV28	CASSLPGQSTGELFF	TGTGCCAGCAGTTTACCAGGACAGTCCACCGGGGAGCTGTTTTTT
few	.	13	TRBJ1-1	TRBV7-9	CASSRTALKGAFF	TGTGCCAGCAGCAGGACAGCGCTAAAGGGAGCTTTCTTT
.	TRBD2	14	TRBJ2-1	TRBV6-5	CARLREGTYNEQFF	TGTGCCAGGCTGCGGGAGGGGACCTACAATGAGCAGTTCTTC
.	.	15	TRBJ2-3	TRBV7-8	CASSLLASGTDTQYF	TGTGCCAGCAGCTTACTAGCCAGCGGCACAGATACGCAGTATTTT
.	TRBD1	14	TRBJ2-7	TRBV6-5	CASIFRQGAYEQYF	TGTGCCAGCATCTTCCGGCAGGGGGCGTACGAGCAGTACTTC
.	.	16	TRBJ2-1	TRBV7-3	CASSLEGPGSYNEQFF	TGTGCCAGCAGCTTAGAAGGTCCGGGCTCCTACAATGAGCAGTTCTTC
.	.	13	TRBJ1-5	TRBV9	CASSVDGDQPQHF	TGTGCCAGCAGCGTCGACGGGGATCAGCCCCAGCATTTT
once	TRBD2	17	TRBJ2-2	TRBV7-3	CASSAKRLAGVTGELFF	TGTGCCAGCAGCGCGAAACGACTAGCGGGAGTCACCGGGGAGCTGTTTTTT
.	TRBD1	13	TRBJ1-1	TRBV29-1	CSGRQGVRTEAFF	TGCAGCGGCCGACAGGGAGTTAGGACTGAAGCTTTCTTT
.	.	15	TRBJ2-4	TRBV7-9	CASSFQDSNSNIQYF	TGTGCCAGCAGCTTCCAGGACTCCAACTCAAACATTCAGTACTTC
few	.	15	TRBJ1-5	TRBV6-4	CASGTRGERNQPQHF	TGTGCCAGCGGGACGCGGGGGGAACGGAATCAGCCCCAGCATTTT
.	TRBD1	15	TRBJ2-7	TRBV9	CASSESTGGTGEQYF	TGTGCCAGCAGCGAGTCAACAGGGGGTACTGGCGAGCAGTACTTC
.	TRBD1	14	TRBJ1-5	TRBV6-5	CASSRGQPQGAQHF	TGTGCCAGCAGTAGGGGACAGCCCCAGGGGGCCCAGCATTTT
.	.	17	TRBJ1-5	TRBV2	CARGTWGEAQGRQPQHF	TGTGCCAGGGGTACGTGGGGGGAAGCGCAGGGACGACAGCCCCAGCATTTT
few	.	14	TRBJ2-3	TRBV6-5	CASSYPGNTDTQYF	TGTGCCAGCAGTTACCCAGGGAACACAGATACGCAGTATTTT
.	.	13	TRBJ2-1	TRBV30	CAWRQGLYNEQFF	TGTGCCTGGAGACAGGGCCTTTACAATGAGCAGTTCTTC